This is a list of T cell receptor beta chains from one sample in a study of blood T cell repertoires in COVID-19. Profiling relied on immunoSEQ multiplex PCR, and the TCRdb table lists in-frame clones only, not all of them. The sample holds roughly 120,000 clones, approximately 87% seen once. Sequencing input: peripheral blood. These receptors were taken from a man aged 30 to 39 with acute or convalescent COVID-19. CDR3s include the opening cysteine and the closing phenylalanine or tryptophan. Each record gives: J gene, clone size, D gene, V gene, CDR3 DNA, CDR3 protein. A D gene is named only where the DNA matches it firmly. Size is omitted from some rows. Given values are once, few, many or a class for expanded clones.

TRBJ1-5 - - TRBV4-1 TGCGCCAGCAGCCAACCCGGGAATGAGAATCAGCCCCAGCATTTT CASSQPGNENQPQHF
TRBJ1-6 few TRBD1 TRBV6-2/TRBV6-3 TGTGCCAGCAGTTCGGGACAGGGGTACTCACCCCTCCACTTT CASSSGQGYSPLHF
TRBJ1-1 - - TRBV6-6 TGTGCCAGCAGTACAGGGATGAACACTGAAGCTTTCTTT CASSTGMNTEAFF
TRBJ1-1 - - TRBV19 TGTGCCAGTAGTATAGGAGGGTCTGAAGCTTTCTTT CASSIGGSEAFF
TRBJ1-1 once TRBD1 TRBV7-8 TGTGCCAGCAGCCCTTGGACAGGGGAGGACACTGAAGCTTTCTTT CASSPWTGEDTEAFF
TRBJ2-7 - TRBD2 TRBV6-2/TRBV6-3 TGTGCCAGCAGTTACTCACCCGGGACTAGCGACACCTACGAGCAGTACTTC CASSYSPGTSDTYEQYF
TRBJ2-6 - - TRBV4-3 TGCGCCAGCAGCCAAGAAGGGGGAACTGGGGCCAACGTCCTGACTTTC CASSQEGGTGANVLTF
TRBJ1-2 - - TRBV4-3 TGCGCCAGCAGCCAAGATCAGGGCAGGGGTAACTATGGCTACACCTTC CASSQDQGRGNYGYTF
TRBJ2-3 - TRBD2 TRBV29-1 TGCAGCGTTGGGAAAGGGACTAGCCGGGATACGCAGTATTTT CSVGKGTSRDTQYF
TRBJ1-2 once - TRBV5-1 TGCGCCAGCAGCCCCGGACAGAACTATGGCTACACCTTC CASSPGQNYGYTF